This T cell receptor beta chain was found in a study of T cells in Graves' hyperthyroidism and ophthalmopathy. Study-wide points: Ophthalmopathy could be told apart from stable hyperthyroidism with a 13 V-J model.

TCR beta CDR3 regions were amplified from RNA transcripts. The study used the HTBI primer set for a first-round RT-PCR of the TCR CDR3. TCRdb passed the multiplex PCR reads through MiXCR, listing each CDR3 protein once. Among a few hundred thousand distinct CDR3 sequences listed, roughly 14% were seen once. Uncontrolled infection, other autoimmune disease, pregnancy or lactation barred patients from enrollment. This clonotype was seen at least ten times. Its cognate antigen is unknown. Trimming shortened V by 0 bases and J by 5 bases, and 13 bases separated the two germline ends. The CDR3 length is 15 residues. Germline CDR1 reads SGHAT; CDR2 reads FQNNGV.

Sequencing was performed on blood. This TCR came from a woman in her twenties or thirties with Graves' hyperthyroidism. This chain connects TRBV11-2 to TRBJ2-5; D perhaps matches TRBD1 (5 bases). The CDR3 region is CASSLEAGLGETQYF. The CDR3 DNA reads as TGTGCCAGCAGCTTAGAGGCAGGGCTTGGGGAGACCCAGTACTTC. Drawing the rest from reference TRBV11-2 and TRBJ2-5, the complete variable domain is EAGVAQSPRYKIIEKRQSVAFWCNPISGHATLYWYQQILGQGPKLLIQFQNNGVVDDSQLPKDRFSAERLKGVDSTLKIQPAKLEDSAVYLCASSLEAGLGETQYFGPGTRLLVL.